This T cell receptor beta chain was documented in a study of CD8 T cells in ankylosing spondylitis. Whole-study results and caveats: It appeared that ankylosing spondylitis blood was characterized by a TCR beta motif of about eight highly homologous variants. Within peripheral blood, clones linked to disease were CD8+ and relatively rare.

This clonotype showed up just a few times. Its specificity is not known. Germline values: CDR1 MRHNA, CDR2 SNTAGT. The V segment lost 7 bases and the J segment 4 bases; nucleotides outside the gene matches: 16. CDR3 length: 17 amino acids. Using quantitative 5'-RACE with molecular barcodes, the authors made TCR beta libraries. One entry per CDR3 protein results from TCRdb running MiXCR on the 5' RACE reads. Of just under 550,000 distinct CDR3 sequences listed, roughly 13% are singletons. The chain recombines TRBV6-4 with TRBJ2-7; 10 bases line up with TRBD1. The TCR comes from a male donor with ankylosing spondylitis. The sequencing input was blood, either unsorted or a sorted T cell fraction (not recorded which). CDR3 in amino acids: CASTVRARRTGGYEQYF. The DNA of the CDR3 is TGTGCCAGCACGGTCAGGGCTCGGAGGACAGGGGGATACGAGCAGTACTTC.